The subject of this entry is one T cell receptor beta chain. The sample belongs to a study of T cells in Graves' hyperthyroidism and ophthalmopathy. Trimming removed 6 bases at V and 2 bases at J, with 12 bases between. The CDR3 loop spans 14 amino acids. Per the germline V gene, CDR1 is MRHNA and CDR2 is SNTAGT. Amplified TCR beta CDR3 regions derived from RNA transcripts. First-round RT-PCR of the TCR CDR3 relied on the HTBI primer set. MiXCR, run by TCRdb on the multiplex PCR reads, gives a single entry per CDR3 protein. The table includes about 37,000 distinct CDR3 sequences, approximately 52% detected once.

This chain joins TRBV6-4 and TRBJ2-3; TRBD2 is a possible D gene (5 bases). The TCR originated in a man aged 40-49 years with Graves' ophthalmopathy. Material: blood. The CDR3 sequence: CASSADGNTDTQYF. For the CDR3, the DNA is TGTGCCAGCAGCGCTGACGGGAACACAGATACGCAGTATTTT.